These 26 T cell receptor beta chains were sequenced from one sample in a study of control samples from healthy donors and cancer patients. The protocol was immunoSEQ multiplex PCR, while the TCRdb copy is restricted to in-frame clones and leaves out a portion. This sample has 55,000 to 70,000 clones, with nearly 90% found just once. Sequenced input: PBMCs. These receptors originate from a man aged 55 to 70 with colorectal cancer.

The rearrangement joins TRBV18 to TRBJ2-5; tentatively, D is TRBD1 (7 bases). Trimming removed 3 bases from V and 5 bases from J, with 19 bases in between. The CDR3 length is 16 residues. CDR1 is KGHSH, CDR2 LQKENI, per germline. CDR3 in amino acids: CASSPGGTGALETQYF. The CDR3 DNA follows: TGTGCCAGCTCACCGGGGGGAACAGGGGCGTTGGAGACCCAGTACTTC.

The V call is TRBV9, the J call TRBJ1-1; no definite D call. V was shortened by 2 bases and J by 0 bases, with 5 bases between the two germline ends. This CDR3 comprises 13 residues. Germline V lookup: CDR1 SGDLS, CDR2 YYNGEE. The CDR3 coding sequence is TGTGCCAGCAGCGTGACTATGAACACTGAAGCTTTCTTT. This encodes CASSVTMNTEAFF.

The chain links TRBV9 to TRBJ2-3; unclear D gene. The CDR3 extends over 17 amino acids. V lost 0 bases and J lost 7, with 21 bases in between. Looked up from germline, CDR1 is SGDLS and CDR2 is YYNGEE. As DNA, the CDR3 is TGTGCCAGCAGCGTAGAAGGAGACGAAGGCCGGTGGAATACGCAGTATTTT. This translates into CASSVEGDEGRWNTQYF.

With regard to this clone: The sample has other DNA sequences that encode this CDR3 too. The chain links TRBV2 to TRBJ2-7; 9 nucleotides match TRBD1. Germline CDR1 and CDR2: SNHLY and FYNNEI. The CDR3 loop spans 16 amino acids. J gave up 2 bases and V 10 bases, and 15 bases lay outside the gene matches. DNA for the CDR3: TGTGCCACCTCCGGTGGCCGGGACAGGGCAACCTACGAGCAGTACTTC. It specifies CATSGGRDRATYEQYF.

This CDR3 is CASSWGGGAHEQFF. The CDR3 bases are TGTGCCAGCAGTTGGGGCGGGGGGGCCCATGAGCAGTTCTTC. The chain links TRBV28 to TRBJ2-1, with 9 bases aligning to TRBD2. CDR1 and CDR2 (germline): MDHEN, SYDVKM. V gave up 4 bases and J gave up 8 bases; unmatched junction bases: 6. CDR3 length equals 14 residues.

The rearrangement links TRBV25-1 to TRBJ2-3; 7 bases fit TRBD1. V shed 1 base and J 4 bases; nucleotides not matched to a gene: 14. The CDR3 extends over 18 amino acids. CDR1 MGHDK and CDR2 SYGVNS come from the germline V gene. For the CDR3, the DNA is TGTGCCAGCAGTGAATTGGGGTTGGGAACAGGGGACGCAGATACGCAGTATTTT. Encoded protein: CASSELGLGTGDADTQYF.

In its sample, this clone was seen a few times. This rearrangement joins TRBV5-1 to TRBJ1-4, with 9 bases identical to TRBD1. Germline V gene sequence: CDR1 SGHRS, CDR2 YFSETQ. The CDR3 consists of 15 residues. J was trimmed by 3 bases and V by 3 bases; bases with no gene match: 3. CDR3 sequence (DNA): TGCGCCAGCAGCTCGAGACAGGGGGCTAATGAAAAACTGTTTTTT. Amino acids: CASSSRQGANEKLFF.

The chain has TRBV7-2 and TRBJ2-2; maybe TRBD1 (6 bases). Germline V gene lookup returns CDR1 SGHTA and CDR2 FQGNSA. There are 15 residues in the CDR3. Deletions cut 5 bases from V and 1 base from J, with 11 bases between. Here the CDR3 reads CASSMGQRNTGELFF. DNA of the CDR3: TGTGCCAGCAGCATGGGACAAAGGAACACCGGGGAGCTGTTTTTT.

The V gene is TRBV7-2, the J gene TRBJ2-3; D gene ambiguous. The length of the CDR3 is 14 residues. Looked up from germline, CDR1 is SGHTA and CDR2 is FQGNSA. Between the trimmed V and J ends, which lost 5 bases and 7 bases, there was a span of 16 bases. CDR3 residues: CASSPEVSSYTQYF. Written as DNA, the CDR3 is TGTGCCAGCAGCCCCGAGGTCTCCTCCTATACGCAGTATTTT. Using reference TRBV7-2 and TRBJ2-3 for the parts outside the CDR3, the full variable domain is GAGVSQSPSNKVTEKGKDVELRCDPISGHTALYWYRQSLGQGLEFLIYFQGNSAPDKSGLPSDRFSAERTGGSVSTLTIQRTQQEDSAVYLCASSPEVSSYTQYFGPGTRLTVL.

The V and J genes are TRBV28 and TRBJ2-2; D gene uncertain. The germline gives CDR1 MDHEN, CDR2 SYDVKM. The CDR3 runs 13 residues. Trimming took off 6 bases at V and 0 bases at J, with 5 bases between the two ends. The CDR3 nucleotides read TGTGCCAGCAGAAGTTCGAACACCGGGGAGCTGTTTTTT. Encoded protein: CASRSSNTGELFF. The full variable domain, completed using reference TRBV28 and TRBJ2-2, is DVKVTQSSRYLVKRTGEKVFLECVQDMDHENMFWYRQDPGLGLRLIYFSYDVKMKEKGDIPEGYSVSREKKERFSLILESASTNQTSMYLCASRSSNTGELFFGEGSRLTVL.

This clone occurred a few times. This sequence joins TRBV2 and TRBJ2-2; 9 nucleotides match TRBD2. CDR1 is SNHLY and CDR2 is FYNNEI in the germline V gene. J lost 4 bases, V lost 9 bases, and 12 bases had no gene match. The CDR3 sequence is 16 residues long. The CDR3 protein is CARNLRGGASTGELFF. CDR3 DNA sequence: TGTGCCAGAAACTTACGCGGGGGGGCGAGCACCGGGGAGCTGTTTTTT.

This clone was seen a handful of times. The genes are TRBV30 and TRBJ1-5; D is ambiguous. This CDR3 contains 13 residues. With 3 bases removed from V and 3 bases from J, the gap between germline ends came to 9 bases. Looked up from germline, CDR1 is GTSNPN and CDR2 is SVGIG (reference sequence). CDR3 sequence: CAWSGWNNQPQHF. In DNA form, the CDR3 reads TGTGCCTGGAGCGGGTGGAACAATCAGCCCCAGCATTTT.

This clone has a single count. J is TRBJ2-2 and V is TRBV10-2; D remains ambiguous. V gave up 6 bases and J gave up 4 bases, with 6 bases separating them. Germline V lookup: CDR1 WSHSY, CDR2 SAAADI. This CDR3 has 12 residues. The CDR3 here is CASRVATGELFF. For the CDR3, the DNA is TGCGCCAGCAGGGTGGCCACCGGGGAGCTGTTTTTT.

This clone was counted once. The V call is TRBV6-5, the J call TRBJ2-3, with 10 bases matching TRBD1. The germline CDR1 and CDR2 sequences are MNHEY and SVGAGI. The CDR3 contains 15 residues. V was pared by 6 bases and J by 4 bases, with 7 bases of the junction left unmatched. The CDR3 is CASRGDRGMADTQYF. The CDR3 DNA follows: TGTGCCAGCAGGGGGGACAGGGGTATGGCAGATACGCAGTATTTT.

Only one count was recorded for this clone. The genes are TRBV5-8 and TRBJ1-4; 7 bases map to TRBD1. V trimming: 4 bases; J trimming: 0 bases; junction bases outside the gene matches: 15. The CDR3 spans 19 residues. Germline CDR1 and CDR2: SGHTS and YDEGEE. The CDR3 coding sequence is TGTGCCAGCAGCCGCCTCTCCCGGGACAGCTATGCAACTAATGAAAAACTGTTTTTT. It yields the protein CASSRLSRDSYATNEKLFF.

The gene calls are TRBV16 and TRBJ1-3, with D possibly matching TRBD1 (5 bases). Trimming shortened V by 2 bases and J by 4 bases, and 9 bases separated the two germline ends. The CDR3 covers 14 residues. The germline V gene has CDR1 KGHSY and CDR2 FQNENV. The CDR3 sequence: CASSQRGAGNTIYF. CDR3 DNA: TGTGCCAGCAGCCAACGAGGGGCCGGAAACACCATATATTTT.

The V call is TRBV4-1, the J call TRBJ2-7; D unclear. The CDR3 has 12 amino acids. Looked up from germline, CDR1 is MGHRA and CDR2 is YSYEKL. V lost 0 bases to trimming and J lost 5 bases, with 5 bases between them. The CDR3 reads CASSQDDHEQYF. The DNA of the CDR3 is TGCGCCAGCAGCCAAGATGACCACGAGCAGTACTTC.

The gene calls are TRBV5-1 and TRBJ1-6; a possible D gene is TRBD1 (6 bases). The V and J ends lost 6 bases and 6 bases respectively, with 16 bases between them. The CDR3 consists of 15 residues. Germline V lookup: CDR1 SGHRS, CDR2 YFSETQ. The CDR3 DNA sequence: TGCGCCAGCACCCGGGGGGCAGGGAGTAATTCACCCCTCCACTTT. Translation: CASTRGAGSNSPLHF.

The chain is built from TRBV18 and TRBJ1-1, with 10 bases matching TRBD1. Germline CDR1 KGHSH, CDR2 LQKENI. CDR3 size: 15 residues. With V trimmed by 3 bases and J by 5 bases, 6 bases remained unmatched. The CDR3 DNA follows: TGTGCCAGCTCACCGGGACAGGGGACCGGGACTGAAGCTTTCTTT. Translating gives CASSPGQGTGTEAFF.

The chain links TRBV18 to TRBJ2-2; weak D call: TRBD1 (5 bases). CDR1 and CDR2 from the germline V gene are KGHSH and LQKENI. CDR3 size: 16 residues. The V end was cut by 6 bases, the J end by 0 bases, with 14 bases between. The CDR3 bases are TGTGCCAGCTCCCCCTCAGTAGGGGCGAACACCGGGGAGCTGTTTTTT. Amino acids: CASSPSVGANTGELFF.

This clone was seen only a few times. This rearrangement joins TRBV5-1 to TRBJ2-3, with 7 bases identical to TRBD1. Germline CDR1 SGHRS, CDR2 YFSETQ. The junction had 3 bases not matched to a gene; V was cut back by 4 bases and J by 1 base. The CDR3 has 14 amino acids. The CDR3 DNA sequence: TGCGCCAGCAGCACCGACAGGGGCACAGATACGCAGTATTTT. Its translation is CASSTDRGTDTQYF.

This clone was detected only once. This chain's CDR3 is CASSPQLASGTAYEQYF. The CDR3 DNA reads as TGTGCCAGCTCACCACAGCTCGCAAGCGGGACTGCCTACGAGCAGTACTTC. This chain uses TRBV18 with TRBJ2-7, with 7 positions matching TRBD2. This CDR3 is built from 17 residues. After removal of 1 base from V and 2 bases from J, the junction contained 11 bases not matched to a gene. From germline, CDR1 is KGHSH and CDR2 LQKENI. The variable domain in full, completed from reference TRBV18 and TRBJ2-7, reads NAGVMQNPRHLVRRRGQEARLRCSPMKGHSHVYWYRQLPEEGLKFMVYLQKENIIDESGMPKERFSAEFPKEGPSILRIQQVVRGDSAAYFCASSPQLASGTAYEQYFGPGTRLTVT.

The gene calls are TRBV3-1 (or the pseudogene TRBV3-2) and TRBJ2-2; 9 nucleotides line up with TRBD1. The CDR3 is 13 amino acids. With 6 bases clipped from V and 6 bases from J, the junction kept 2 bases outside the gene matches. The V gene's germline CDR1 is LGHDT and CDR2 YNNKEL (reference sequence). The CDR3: CASSRTGAGELFF. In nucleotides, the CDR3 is TGTGCCAGCAGTCGGACAGGGGCCGGGGAGCTGTTTTTT.

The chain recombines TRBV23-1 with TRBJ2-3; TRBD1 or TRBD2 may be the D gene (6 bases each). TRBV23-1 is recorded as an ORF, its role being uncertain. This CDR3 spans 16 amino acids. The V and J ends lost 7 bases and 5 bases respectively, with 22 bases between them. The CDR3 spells CASTPAEGGCKDTQYF. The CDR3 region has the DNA TGCGCCAGCACCCCTGCTGAAGGGGGGTGTAAAGATACGCAGTATTTT.

The CDR3 is CASSYDGKGTVEAFF. CDR3 sequence (DNA): TGTGCCAGCAGTTACGACGGGAAAGGGACGGTTGAAGCTTTCTTT. The chain links TRBV6-5 to TRBJ1-1, with D possibly being TRBD1 (5 bases). Trimming left V 2 bases short and J 7 bases short, with 17 bases between. CDR3 length: 15 residues. CDR1 is MNHEY, CDR2 SVGAGI, per germline.

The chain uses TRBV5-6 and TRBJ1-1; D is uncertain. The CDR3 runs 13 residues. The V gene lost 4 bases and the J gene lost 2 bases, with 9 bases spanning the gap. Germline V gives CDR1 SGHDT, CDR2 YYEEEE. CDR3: CASSGRVNTEAFF. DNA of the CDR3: TGTGCCAGCAGCGGCAGAGTAAACACTGAAGCTTTCTTT.